These 8 T cell receptor beta chains originate from one sample sequenced in a study of T cell changes during pregnancy in multiple sclerosis. Clones were sequenced by immunoSEQ multiplex PCR, and TCRdb holds only the in-frame ones, with some missing. The table includes just under 65,000 clones, 90% detected once. This sample comprised peripheral blood, obtained in the second trimester of pregnancy. Receptor source: a female donor in good health, enrolled as a control in a pregnancy study.

This sequence joins TRBV9 and TRBJ2-5; 7 bases line up with TRBD1. The V segment lost 3 bases and the J segment 4 bases; nucleotides outside the gene matches: 3. The CDR3 is 13 amino acids. Germline V gene sequence: CDR1 SGDLS, CDR2 YYNGEE. The CDR3 spells CASSDRGLETQYF. CDR3 sequence (DNA): TGTGCCAGCAGCGACAGGGGTCTAGAGACCCAGTACTTC.

This clone occurred a few times. V is TRBV6-1 and J is TRBJ1-3, with D possibly being TRBD1 (5 bases). The CDR3 runs 16 residues. In germline, CDR1 is MNHNS, CDR2 SASEGT. Trimming shortened V by 0 bases and J by 0 bases, and 9 bases separated the two germline ends. In DNA form, the CDR3 reads TGTGCCAGCAGTGAAGCCCACGACAGCTCTGGAAACACCATATATTTT. This codes for CASSEAHDSSGNTIYF.

This chain links TRBV5-4 with TRBJ2-3, with 8 nucleotides matching TRBD1. Germline CDR1 SGHNT, CDR2 YYREEE (reference sequence). This CDR3 has 17 residues. After removal of 0 bases from V and 3 bases from J, the junction contained 9 bases not matched to a gene. The CDR3 sequence is CASSLGRRDRRTDTQYF. The CDR3, as DNA: TGTGCCAGCAGCTTGGGTCGCCGGGACAGGCGAACAGATACGCAGTATTTT.

This sequence joins TRBV6-5 and TRBJ2-7; 9 positions match TRBD1. CDR3 length: 14 amino acids. Germline-derived CDR1 and CDR2 are MNHEY and SVGAGI. The J segment lost 4 bases and the V segment lost 8 bases, leaving 9 bases of the junction unmatched. The CDR3 is CASGRGQGDYEQYF. For the CDR3, the DNA is TGTGCCAGCGGTAGGGGACAGGGAGATTACGAGCAGTACTTC.

This chain joins TRBV2 and TRBJ1-1; D gene ambiguous. V lost 2 bases to trimming and J lost 5 bases, with 6 bases between them. CDR1 is SNHLY and CDR2 is FYNNEI in the germline V gene. The CDR3 extends over 12 amino acids. The CDR3 coding sequence is TGTGCCAGCAGTGAACGGGGAACTGAAGCTTTCTTT. It specifies CASSERGTEAFF.

In its sample, this clone was seen once. The V gene is TRBV27, the J gene TRBJ2-7; D is ambiguous. CDR3 length equals 14 residues. V was shortened by 4 bases and J by 1 base, with 11 bases between the two germline ends. Germline CDR1 is MNHEY and CDR2 is SMNVEV (reference sequence). The CDR3 DNA is TGTGCCAGCAGTTCACTCGGGTATTCCTACGAGCAGTACTTC. Protein: CASSSLGYSYEQYF.

This clone was picked up one time. The rearrangement joins TRBV6-5 to TRBJ2-4; 8 bases are shared with TRBD1. V gave up 6 bases and J gave up 4 bases; unmatched junction bases: 5. This CDR3 is built from 14 residues. Germline lookup yields CDR1 MNHEY and CDR2 SVGAGI. CDR3 loop: CASSKDREKNIQYF. For the CDR3, the DNA is TGTGCCAGCAGCAAGGACAGGGAGAAAAACATTCAGTACTTC.

The chain has TRBV15 and TRBJ2-1; TRBD1 agrees at 7 bases. CDR1 is LNHNV and CDR2 is YYDKDF in the germline V gene (reference sequence). V was clipped by 0 bases and J by 3 bases; unmatched bases: 8. The CDR3 runs 17 residues. The CDR3 sequence is CATSREGEGAGYNEQFF. CDR3 nucleotide sequence: TGTGCCACCAGCAGAGAGGGTGAGGGGGCCGGCTACAATGAGCAGTTCTTC.